This TCR beta chain was retrieved from a study of CD8+ T cells in alopecia areata. Background on the study: C3H/HeJ donors aged about 6-12 months with spontaneous alopecia supplied skin grafted onto roughly 6-10-week-old female C3H/HeJ mice.

After pooling, cutaneous lymph node cells were sorted with CD4, CD8alpha, NKG2D, NKG2ACE and other markers. The sample holds a few counts of this clone. The antigen is unknown. Mouse gene names apply. The read terminates 4 residues before the CDR3 end, so the remaining end is supplied by the germline J gene. The same CDR3 also results from other DNA sequences found in this sample. Whole-study results and caveats: Lesional scalp exceeded normal scalp in clonality, especially in alopecia totalis/universalis. Scalp samples also contribute reads from the resident alphabeta T cells found in normal skin.

Germline assignment: CDR1 NSHNY and CDR2 SYGAGN. V trimming: 5 bases; J trimming: 3 bases; junction bases outside the gene matches: 2. The CDR3 loop spans 13 amino acids. Investigators isolated RNA and reverse transcribed it into cDNA to act as the sequencing template. The table came from immunoSEQ multiplex PCR; TCRdb's copy has only in-frame clones and leaves some out. Captured here are more than 250,000 clones, none seen once; the top ten comprise 0.9% to 1.5%. The TCR sequence derives from a C3H/HeJ mouse with alopecia areata. As its MHC haplotype, the strain has H2-k. The sequenced material came from CD4+ T cells sorted from a lymph node. The genes are TRBV13-1 and TRBJ1-2, with 9 nucleotides matching TRBD1. Incomplete CDR3 DNA: TGTGCCAGCAGGGGACAGGGAGACTCC. Amino acid sequence: CASRGQGDS. The whole CDR3 region reads CASRGQGDSDYTF.